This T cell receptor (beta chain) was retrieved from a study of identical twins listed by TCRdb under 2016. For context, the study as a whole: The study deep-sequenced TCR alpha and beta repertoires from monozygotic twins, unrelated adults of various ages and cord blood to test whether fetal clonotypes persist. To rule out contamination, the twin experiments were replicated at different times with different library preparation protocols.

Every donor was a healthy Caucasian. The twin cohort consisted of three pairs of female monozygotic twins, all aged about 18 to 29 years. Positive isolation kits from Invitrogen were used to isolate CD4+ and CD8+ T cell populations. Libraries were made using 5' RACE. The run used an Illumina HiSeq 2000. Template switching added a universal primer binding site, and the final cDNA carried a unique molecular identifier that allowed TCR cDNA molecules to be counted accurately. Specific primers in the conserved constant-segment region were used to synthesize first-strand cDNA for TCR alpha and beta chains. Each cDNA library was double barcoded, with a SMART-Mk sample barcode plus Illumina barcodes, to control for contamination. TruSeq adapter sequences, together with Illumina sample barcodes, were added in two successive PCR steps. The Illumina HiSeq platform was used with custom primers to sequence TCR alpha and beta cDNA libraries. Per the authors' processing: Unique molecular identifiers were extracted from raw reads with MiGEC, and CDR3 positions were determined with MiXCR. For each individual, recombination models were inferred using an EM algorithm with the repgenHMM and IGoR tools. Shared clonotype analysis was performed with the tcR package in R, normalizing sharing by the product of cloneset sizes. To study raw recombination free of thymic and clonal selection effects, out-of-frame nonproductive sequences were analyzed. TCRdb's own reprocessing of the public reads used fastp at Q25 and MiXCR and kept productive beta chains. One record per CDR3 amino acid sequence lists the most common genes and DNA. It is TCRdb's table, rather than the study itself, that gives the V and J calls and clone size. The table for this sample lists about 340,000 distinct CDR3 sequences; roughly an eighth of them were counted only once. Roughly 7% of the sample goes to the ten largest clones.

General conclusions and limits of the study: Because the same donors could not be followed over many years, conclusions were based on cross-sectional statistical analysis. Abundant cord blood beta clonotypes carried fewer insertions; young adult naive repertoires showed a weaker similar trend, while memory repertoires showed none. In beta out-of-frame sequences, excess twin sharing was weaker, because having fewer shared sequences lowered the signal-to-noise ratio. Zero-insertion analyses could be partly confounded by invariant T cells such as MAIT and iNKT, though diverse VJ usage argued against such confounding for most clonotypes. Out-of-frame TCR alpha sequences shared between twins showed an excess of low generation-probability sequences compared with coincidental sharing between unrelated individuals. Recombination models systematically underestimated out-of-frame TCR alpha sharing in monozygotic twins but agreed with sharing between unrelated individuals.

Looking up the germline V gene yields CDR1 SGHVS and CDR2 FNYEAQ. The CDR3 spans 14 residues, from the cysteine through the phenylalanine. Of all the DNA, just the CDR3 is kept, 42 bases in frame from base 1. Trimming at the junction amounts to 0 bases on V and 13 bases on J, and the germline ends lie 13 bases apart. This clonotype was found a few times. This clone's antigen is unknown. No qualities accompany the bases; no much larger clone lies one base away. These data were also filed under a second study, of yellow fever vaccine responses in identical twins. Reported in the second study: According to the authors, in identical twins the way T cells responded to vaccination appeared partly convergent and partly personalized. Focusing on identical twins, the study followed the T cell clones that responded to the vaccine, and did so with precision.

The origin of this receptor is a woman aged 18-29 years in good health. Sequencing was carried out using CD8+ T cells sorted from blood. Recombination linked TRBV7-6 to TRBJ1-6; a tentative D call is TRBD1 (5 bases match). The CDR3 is CASSLASGTRPLHF. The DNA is TGTGCCAGCAGCTTAGCGTCCGGGACCAGGCCCCTCCACTTT. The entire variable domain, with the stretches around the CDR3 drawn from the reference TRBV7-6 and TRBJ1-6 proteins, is GAGVSQSPRYKVTKRGQDVALRCDPISGHVSLYWYRQALGQGPEFLTYFNYEAQQDKSGLPNDRFSAERPEGSISTLTIQRTEQRDSAMYRCASSLASGTRPLHFGNGTRLTVT.